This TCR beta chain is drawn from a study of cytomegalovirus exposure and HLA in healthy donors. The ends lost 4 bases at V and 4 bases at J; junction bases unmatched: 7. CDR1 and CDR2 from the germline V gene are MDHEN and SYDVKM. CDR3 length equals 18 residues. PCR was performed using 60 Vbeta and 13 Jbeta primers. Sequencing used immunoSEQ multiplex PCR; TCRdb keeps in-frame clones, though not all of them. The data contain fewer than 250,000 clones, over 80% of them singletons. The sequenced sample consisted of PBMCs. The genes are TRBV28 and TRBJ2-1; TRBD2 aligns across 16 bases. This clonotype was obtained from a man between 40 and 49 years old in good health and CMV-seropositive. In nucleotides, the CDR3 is TGTGCCAGCAGTTCGGGACTAGCGGGAGGGCCCAGGTACAATGAGCAGTTCTTC. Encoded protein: CASSSGLAGGPRYNEQFF.